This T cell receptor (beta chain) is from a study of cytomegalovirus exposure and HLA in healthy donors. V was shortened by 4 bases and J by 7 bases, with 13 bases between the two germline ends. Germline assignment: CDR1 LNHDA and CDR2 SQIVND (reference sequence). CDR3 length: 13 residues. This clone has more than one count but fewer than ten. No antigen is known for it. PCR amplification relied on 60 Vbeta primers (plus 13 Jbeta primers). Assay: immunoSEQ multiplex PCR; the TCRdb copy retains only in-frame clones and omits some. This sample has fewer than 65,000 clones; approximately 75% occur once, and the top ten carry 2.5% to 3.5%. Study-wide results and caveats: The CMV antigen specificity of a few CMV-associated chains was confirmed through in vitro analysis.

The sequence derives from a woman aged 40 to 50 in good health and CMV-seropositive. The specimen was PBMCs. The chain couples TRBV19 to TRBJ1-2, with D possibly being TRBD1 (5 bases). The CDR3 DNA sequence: TGTGCCAGTAGTACCTCCGGCAGGGTTGGCTACACCTTC. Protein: CASSTSGRVGYTF.